The TCR beta chain described here comes from a study of blood T cell repertoires in COVID-19. Study-wide context: Acute and convalescent COVID-19 samples came from the United States, Italy and Spain. Sources were T cells, B-cell-depleted T cells, or PBMCs; the material itself was cDNA or gDNA.

Per the original methods: Reference gene primer amplification gave nucleated cell count estimates. Sequencing was performed with immunoSEQ multiplex PCR; in TCRdb, only in-frame clones are kept and a portion is missing. The D gene and trimming were derived from the DNA, and the V and J assignments and clone size from that table. The repertoire consists of around 300,000 clones, with 87% occurring once and the leading ten covering 1%. The sample holds one count of this clone. The V and J ends lost 3 bases and 2 bases, in that order; junction bases with no gene match: 5. CDR3 size: 15 residues. Germline V gene sequence: CDR1 SNHLY, CDR2 FYNNEI.

This chain connects TRBV2 to TRBJ2-3, with TRBD1 identical over 7 bases. The sequenced sample was peripheral blood. The source of this sequence is a man aged 45 to 65 with active or convalescent COVID-19. The CDR3 DNA sequence: TGTGCCAGCAGTGAGAGGGGGCCCACCACAGATACGCAGTATTTT. Protein product: CASSERGPTTDTQYF.